One sample yielded the 24 T cell receptor beta chains listed below, sequenced in a study of blood T cell repertoires in COVID-19. The table came from immunoSEQ multiplex PCR; TCRdb's copy has only in-frame clones and leaves some out. Of around 130,000 clones in the sample, about 75% were seen once. The specimen was peripheral blood. Source of these receptors: a man older than 75 with acute or convalescent COVID-19.

The chain couples TRBV7-2 to TRBJ2-7; 7 bases align to TRBD2. The CDR3 contains 15 residues. The germline V gene encodes CDR1 SGHTA and CDR2 FQGNSA. V gave up 5 bases and J gave up 1 base; unmatched junction bases: 8. The CDR3 spells CASSVASGASYEQYF. Here the CDR3 DNA reads TGTGCCAGCAGCGTCGCTAGCGGAGCTTCCTACGAGCAGTACTTC.

A single count supports this clone. The chain has TRBV5-4 and TRBJ2-6; D may be TRBD1 (6 bases). This CDR3 spans 17 amino acids. Trimming shortened V by 3 bases and J by 0 bases, and 13 bases separated the two germline ends. Germline V gives CDR1 SGHNT, CDR2 YYREEE (reference sequence). The DNA for the CDR3 is TGTGCCAGCAGCTCCAAACAGGGCCCCTCTGGGGCCAACGTCCTGACTTTC. Amino acid sequence: CASSSKQGPSGANVLTF.

This clone was found a few times. V usage is TRBV7-2 and J usage is TRBJ1-3; 10 bases line up with TRBD1. The CDR3 spans 16 residues. Unmatched junction bases numbered 7, after V lost 4 bases and J lost 4 bases. The germline V gene has CDR1 SGHTA and CDR2 FQGNSA. Here the CDR3 reads CASSSTGGIGGNTIYF. In DNA, the CDR3 is TGTGCCAGCAGCTCGACAGGGGGCATAGGAGGAAACACCATATATTTT.

V and J are TRBV10-3 and TRBJ2-5; perhaps TRBD2 as D (6 bases). Trimming cost V 6 bases and J 3 bases, with 14 bases left between them. Germline-derived CDR1 and CDR2 are ENHRY and SYGVKD. CDR3 length: 14 amino acids. The CDR3 region has the DNA TGTGCCATCAGGAAGGACACGGGGGAAGAGACCCAGTACTTC. It yields the protein CAIRKDTGEETQYF.

The V and J genes are TRBV19 and TRBJ2-1, with D perhaps TRBD1 (6 bases). CDR1 LNHDA and CDR2 SQIVND come from the germline V gene (reference sequence). This CDR3 is 13 amino acids long. V was shortened by 6 bases and J by 5 bases, with 11 bases between the two germline ends. The CDR3, as DNA: TGTGCCAGTAGGGATTCAGGGGACAATGAGCAGTTCTTC. Translation: CASRDSGDNEQFF.

In DNA, the CDR3 is TGTGCCAGCAGCCGCTACAATGAGCAGTTCTTC. This sequence encodes CASSRYNEQFF. The V gene is TRBV12-3 or TRBV12-4, the J gene TRBJ2-1; D remains ambiguous. V was pared by 6 bases and J by 3 bases, with 3 bases between. The CDR3 runs 11 residues.

This clone was detected only once. V is TRBV19 and J is TRBJ2-7, with 9 bases that match TRBD1. The CDR3 has 15 residues. V trimming: 3 bases; J trimming: 3 bases; junction bases outside the gene matches: 6. The V gene's germline CDR1 is LNHDA and CDR2 SQIVND (reference sequence). The CDR3 nucleotides are TGTGCCAGTAGTATTAGGGGACAGGGACTCTACGAGCAGTACTTC. This translates into CASSIRGQGLYEQYF.

CDR3 in DNA: TGTGCCAGCAGCCAACTGAGGGGGGGCGGGGAGACCCAGTACTTC. This sequence encodes CASSQLRGGGETQYF. The V and J genes are TRBV3-1 (or the pseudogene TRBV3-2) and TRBJ2-5, with a possible D match to TRBD2 (7 bases). Germline-derived CDR1 and CDR2 are LGHDT and YNNKEL (reference sequence). CDR3 size: 15 residues. The V gene lost 2 bases and the J gene lost 5 bases, with 15 bases spanning the gap.

CDR3 sequence: CASRPTGGNYEQYF. In DNA, the CDR3 is TGTGCCAGCAGGCCAACAGGGGGCAACTACGAGCAGTACTTC. The chain employs TRBV27 and TRBJ2-7; 9 bases align to TRBD1. Per the germline V gene, CDR1 is MNHEY and CDR2 is SMNVEV (reference sequence). V lost 6 bases and J lost 3; bases outside the gene matches: 6. This CDR3 has 14 amino acids.

The J gene is TRBJ1-2, the V gene TRBV2, with a possible D match to TRBD1 (6 bases). This CDR3 spans 13 amino acids. Germline V gene data show CDR1 as SNHLY and CDR2 as FYNNEI. V lost 1 base and J 9 bases, leaving 12 bases between the germline ends. The chain's CDR3 is CASSEVRGARYTF. Written as DNA, the CDR3 is TGTGCCAGCAGTGAAGTCAGGGGCGCGCGCTACACCTTC.

This chain links TRBV10-3 with TRBJ2-3, with D possibly TRBD1 on 7 matching bases. The CDR3 is 15 residues long. Germline V gives CDR1 ENHRY, CDR2 SYGVKD. Trimming stripped 0 bases from V and 8 bases from J, with 15 bases between. CDR3 loop: CAISESGQLGGTQYF. CDR3 DNA: TGTGCCATCAGTGAGTCGGGACAGCTGGGAGGTACGCAGTATTTT.

This clone was counted at least ten times. The J gene is TRBJ2-2, the V gene TRBV7-2; TRBD1 matches 10 bases. The CDR3 runs to 15 residues. Germline CDR1 and CDR2: SGHTA and FQGNSA. J lost 7 bases, V lost 5 bases, and 7 bases had no gene match. The CDR3 DNA is TGTGCCAGCAGCATAGGGACAGGGGTAGGCGGGGAGCTGTTTTTT. Its translation: CASSIGTGVGGELFF.

This rearrangement joins TRBV7-9 to TRBJ1-1; TRBD1 matches 7 bases. CDR3 length: 14 amino acids. Looked up from germline, CDR1 is SEHNR and CDR2 is FQNEAQ (reference sequence). V gave up 6 bases and J gave up 7 bases; unmatched junction bases: 11. CDR3 nucleotides: TGTGCCAGCAGAACACTAGGGGGCGATTATGAAGCTTTCTTT. Translation gives CASRTLGGDYEAFF.

The CDR3 reads CASSGDRGSNSPLHF. For the CDR3, the DNA is TGTGCCAGCAGCGGGGACAGGGGGTCTAATTCACCCCTCCACTTT. V is TRBV9 and J is TRBJ1-6; 11 nucleotides line up with TRBD1. CDR3 length: 15 residues. The germline gives CDR1 SGDLS, CDR2 YYNGEE. The trim removed 3 bases at V and 6 bases at J, leaving 2 bases unmatched.

This clone was observed a handful of times. The chain couples TRBV5-6 to TRBJ1-5; 7 positions match TRBD1. The J segment lost 2 bases and the V segment lost 0 bases, leaving 8 bases of the junction unmatched. This CDR3 contains 17 residues. The germline V gene has CDR1 SGHDT and CDR2 YYEEEE. This CDR3 is CASSLGAGGIGNQPQHF. CDR3 nucleotide sequence: TGTGCCAGCAGCTTGGGGGCAGGGGGTATAGGCAATCAGCCCCAGCATTTT.

The chain is built from TRBV6-5 and TRBJ2-1, with D perhaps TRBD1 (7 bases). The CDR3 extends over 15 amino acids. The germline CDR1 and CDR2 sequences are MNHEY and SVGAGI. Trimming pared 7 bases from V and 4 bases from J, leaving 17 bases between. The CDR3: CASKEGQNRYNEQFF. DNA of the CDR3: TGTGCCAGCAAGGAGGGACAGAACAGATACAATGAGCAGTTCTTC.

V and J are TRBV7-2 and TRBJ2-1; 7 bases agree with TRBD2. CDR3 size: 17 residues. The V gene end was trimmed by 5 bases and the J gene end by 3 bases; junction bases not matched to a gene: 13. The germline gives CDR1 SGHTA, CDR2 FQGNSA. The CDR3 DNA is TGTGCCAGCAGCCCCGATTTGGCCGGCGGGGGCTACAATGAGCAGTTCTTC. Protein: CASSPDLAGGGYNEQFF.

The chain uses TRBV6-5 and TRBJ2-1, with TRBD2 matching 13 bases. Germline CDR1 reads MNHEY; CDR2 reads SVGAGI. The CDR3 is 12 residues long. The J segment lost 12 bases and the V segment lost 7 bases, leaving 3 bases of the junction unmatched. This chain's CDR3 is CASITSGGAQFF. DNA of the CDR3: TGTGCCAGCATAACTAGCGGGGGGGCGCAGTTCTTC.

The chain uses TRBV6-5 and TRBJ1-2, with 7 nucleotides matching TRBD1. The CDR3 extends over 13 amino acids. CDR1 MNHEY and CDR2 SVGAGI come from the germline V gene. V shed 6 bases, J shed 7 bases, and the junction held 8 bases outside the gene matches. CDR3 amino acids: CASRGQTGRGYTF. The CDR3 region has the DNA TGTGCCAGCAGGGGACAGACGGGTCGTGGCTACACCTTC.

The rearrangement joins TRBV5-5 to TRBJ2-1, with 9 bases identical to TRBD2. V was clipped by 3 bases and J by 5 bases; unmatched bases: 18. Per the germline V gene, CDR1 is SGHKS and CDR2 is YYEKEE (reference sequence). This CDR3 has 19 amino acids. The CDR3 DNA follows: TGTGCCAGCAGCTCGAGGACGCTTGGAGGGCTAGCGGGGAACAATGAGCAGTTCTTC. Its protein is CASSSRTLGGLAGNNEQFF.

The gene calls are TRBV28 and TRBJ2-7; 10 nucleotides line up with TRBD1. J was trimmed by 6 bases and V by 3 bases; bases with no gene match: 11. This CDR3 is built from 16 residues. Germline loops: CDR1 MDHEN, CDR2 SYDVKM. CDR3 residues: CASSFWEGTGVGEQYF. CDR3 in DNA: TGTGCCAGCAGTTTCTGGGAAGGGACAGGGGTCGGCGAGCAGTACTTC. Variable domain in full (rest from reference TRBV28 and TRBJ2-7): DVKVTQSSRYLVKRTGEKVFLECVQDMDHENMFWYRQDPGLGLRLIYFSYDVKMKEKGDIPEGYSVSREKKERFSLILESASTNQTSMYLCASSFWEGTGVGEQYFGPGTRLTVT.

The chain recombines TRBV10-3 with TRBJ1-1, with 8 positions matching TRBD1. Germline V gene lookup returns CDR1 ENHRY and CDR2 SYGVKD. V gave up 0 bases and J gave up 5 bases; unmatched junction bases: 2. The CDR3 totals 14 residues. This chain's CDR3 is CAISESTGVTEAFF. The CDR3 region has the DNA TGTGCCATCAGTGAGTCGACAGGGGTTACTGAAGCTTTCTTT.

This clone was observed a few times. This sequence joins TRBV2 and TRBJ1-5, with 11 bases lining up with TRBD1. The V and J ends lost 9 bases and 6 bases, in that order; junction bases with no gene match: 7. Germline values: CDR1 SNHLY, CDR2 FYNNEI. The CDR3 has 14 residues. CDR3 coding DNA: TGTGCCAGTGCGGACAGGGGGCCGGGTCAGCCCCAGCATTTT. This codes for CASADRGPGQPQHF.

V usage is TRBV5-6 and J usage is TRBJ2-4; D may be TRBD1 (6 bases). This CDR3 comprises 16 residues. CDR1 is SGHDT and CDR2 is YYEEEE in the germline V gene. V shed 1 base and J shed 0 bases, with 11 bases lying between them. CDR3 bases: TGTGCCAGCAGCTTGTCAGGGGAAGGAGCCAAAAACATTCAGTACTTC. It encodes CASSLSGEGAKNIQYF.